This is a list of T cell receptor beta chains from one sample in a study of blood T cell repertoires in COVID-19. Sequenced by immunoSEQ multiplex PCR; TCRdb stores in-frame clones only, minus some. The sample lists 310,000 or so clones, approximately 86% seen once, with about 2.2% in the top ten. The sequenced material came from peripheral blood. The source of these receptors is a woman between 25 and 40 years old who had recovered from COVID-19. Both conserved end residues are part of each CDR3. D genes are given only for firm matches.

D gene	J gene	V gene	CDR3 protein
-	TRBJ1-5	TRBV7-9	CASSTGFDQPQHF
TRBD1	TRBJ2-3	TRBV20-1	CSASTESTTGGTDTQYF
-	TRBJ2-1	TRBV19	CASSIGTDVNEQFF
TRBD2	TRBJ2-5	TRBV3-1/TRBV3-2	CASSQDRGTSGSKETQYF
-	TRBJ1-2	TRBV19	CASGHRSYGYTF
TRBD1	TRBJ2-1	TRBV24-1	CATRDNRGSSYNEQFF
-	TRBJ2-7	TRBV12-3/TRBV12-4	CASSPTFNEQYF
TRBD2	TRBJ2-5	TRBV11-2	CASSLDGSGRETQYF
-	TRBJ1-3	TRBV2	CASRGTGGTRQNTIYF
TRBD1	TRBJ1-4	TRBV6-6	CATSKGTGNEKLFF
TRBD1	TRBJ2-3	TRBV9	CASSFGTGSDTQYF
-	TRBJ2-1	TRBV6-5	CASSYSRDNEQFF
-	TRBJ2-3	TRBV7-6	CASSLVASAAPDTQYF
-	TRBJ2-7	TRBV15	CATSNGGLATVEQYF
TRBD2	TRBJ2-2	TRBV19	CASGLAGVTGELFF
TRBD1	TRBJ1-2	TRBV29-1	CSGEGQGGGYTF
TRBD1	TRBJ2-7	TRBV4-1	CASSQDRTGTGVGEQYF
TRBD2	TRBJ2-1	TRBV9	CASSLSTSGANEQFF
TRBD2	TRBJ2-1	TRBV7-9	CASSRPGLAGNEQFF
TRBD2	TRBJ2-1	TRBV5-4	CASSLRGSPNEQFF
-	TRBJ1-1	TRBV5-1	CASSGTGHMNTEAFF
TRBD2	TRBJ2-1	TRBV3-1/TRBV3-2	CASSQSGTGKKGLAGAYEQFF
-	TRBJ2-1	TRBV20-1	CSASRRVNEQFF
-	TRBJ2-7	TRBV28	CASTRLAGGAYEQYF
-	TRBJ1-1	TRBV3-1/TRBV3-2	CASSPVRGTTEAFF
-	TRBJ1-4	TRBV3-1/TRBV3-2	CASRDSNNEKLFF
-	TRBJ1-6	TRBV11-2	CASSLDPPNSPLHF
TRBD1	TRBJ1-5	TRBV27	CASSRDRGNQPQHF
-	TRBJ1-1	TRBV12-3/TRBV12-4	CASSFNGGTEAFF
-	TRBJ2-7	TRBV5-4	CASRWDNSYEQYF
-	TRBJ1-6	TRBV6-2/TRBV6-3	CASSLASRADSPLHF